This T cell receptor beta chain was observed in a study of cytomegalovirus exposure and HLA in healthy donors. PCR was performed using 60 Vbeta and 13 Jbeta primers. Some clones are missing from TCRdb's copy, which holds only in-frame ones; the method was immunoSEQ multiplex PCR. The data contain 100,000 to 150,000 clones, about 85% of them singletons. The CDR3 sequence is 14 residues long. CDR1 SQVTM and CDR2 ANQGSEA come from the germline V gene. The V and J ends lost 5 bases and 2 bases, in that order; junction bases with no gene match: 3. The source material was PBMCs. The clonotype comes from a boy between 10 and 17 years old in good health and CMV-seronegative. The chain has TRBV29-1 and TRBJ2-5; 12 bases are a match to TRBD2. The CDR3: CSVRTSGKQETQYF. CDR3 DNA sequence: TGCAGCGTTAGGACTAGCGGGAAACAAGAGACCCAGTACTTC.